These 24 T cell receptor beta chains share one sample of origin, sequenced in a study of blood T cell repertoires in COVID-19 (dated by TCRdb to the early 2020s). Receptor amplification or capture employed the immunoSEQ multiplex PCR assay. TCRdb stores this immuneACCESS table with in-frame sequences only. Part of the clones is absent; in the studies checked, under half of the shortfall reflects unresolved V genes, and no reason is known for the rest. The sample contains 300,000 to 350,000 clones, more than 75% of them found a single time. The leading ten clones occupy around 3.5% of the sample. The sample comprised peripheral blood. The source is a young woman who had recovered from COVID-19.

The chain has TRBV7-5 and TRBJ2-3; TRBD1 is the table's D call and was not checked against the DNA. TRBV7-5 is assigned pseudogene status. This CDR3 is 14 amino acids long. The CDR3 nucleotides read TGTGCCAGAAGCTTACAGTGCCCCGCAGATACGCAGTATTTT. Translated: CARSLQCPADTQYF.

The rearrangement uses TRBV7-2 and TRBJ2-5, with 12 bases fitting TRBD2. The CDR3 is 16 residues long. The V gene's germline CDR1 is SGHTA and CDR2 FQGNSA. V shed 6 bases, J shed 4 bases, and the junction held 9 bases outside the gene matches. CDR3 sequence: CASSYLPGLAGETQYF. In nucleotides, the CDR3 is TGTGCCAGCAGTTATCTCCCGGGACTAGCGGGAGAGACCCAGTACTTC. Variable domain in full (rest from reference TRBV7-2 and TRBJ2-5): GAGVSQSPSNKVTEKGKDVELRCDPISGHTALYWYRQSLGQGLEFLIYFQGNSAPDKSGLPSDRFSAERTGGSVSTLTIQRTQQEDSAVYLCASSYLPGLAGETQYFGPGTRLLVL.

The chain has TRBV7-8 and TRBJ2-7, with TRBD2 matching 7 bases. This CDR3 region has 15 residues. The germline V gene encodes CDR1 SGHVS and CDR2 FQNEAQ. Trimming took 1 base from V and 3 from J; bases not matched to a gene: 6. For the CDR3, the DNA is TGTGCCAGCAGCTTAGGACGCGGGAGTCACTACGAGCAGTACGTC. Amino acid sequence: CASSLGRGSHYEQYV.

The V and J genes are TRBV15 and TRBJ1-2, with D maybe TRBD1 (5 bases). V lost 1 base and J 2 bases, leaving 23 bases between the germline ends. Germline values: CDR1 LNHNV, CDR2 YYDKDF (reference sequence). This CDR3 contains 19 residues. The DNA of the CDR3 is TGTGCCACCAGCAGAGGGACGACCCACTCGGGGGATCCAAACTATGGCTACACCTTC. Its translation is CATSRGTTHSGDPNYGYTF.

The chain carries TRBV7-2 and TRBJ1-2, with TRBD1 matching 9 bases. Germline V gene sequence: CDR1 SGHTA, CDR2 FQGNSA. V lost 3 bases to trimming and J lost 4 bases; unmatched junction nucleotides: 6. The CDR3 runs to 15 residues. The CDR3: CASSLGTGYSYGYTF. The CDR3 DNA reads as TGTGCCAGCAGCTTGGGGACAGGGTACAGCTATGGCTACACCTTC.

The chain is built from TRBV6-5 and TRBJ2-5; 10 nucleotides line up with TRBD2. CDR1 is MNHEY and CDR2 is SVGAGI in the germline V gene. V shed 8 bases, J shed 4 bases, and the junction held 10 bases outside the gene matches. This CDR3 has 15 amino acids. In DNA form, the CDR3 reads TGTGCCAGCGGGGATGATCTAGCGGGAGTAGAGACCCAGTACTTC. Its protein is CASGDDLAGVETQYF.

The chain links TRBV9 to TRBJ1-2; tentatively, D is TRBD1 (6 bases). The CDR3 sequence is 15 residues long. V gave up 4 bases and J gave up 8 bases, with 21 bases separating them. Germline V lookup: CDR1 SGDLS, CDR2 YYNGEE. CDR3 in DNA: TGTGCCAGCAGCCTACGATTTATAGGGGGGGGCGGCTACACCTTC. Its translation is CASSLRFIGGGGYTF.

The chain recombines TRBV2 with TRBJ1-2; 7 nucleotides line up with TRBD1. The V gene end was trimmed by 8 bases and the J gene end by 2 bases; junction bases not matched to a gene: 14. This CDR3 is 16 amino acids long. CDR1 SNHLY and CDR2 FYNNEI come from the germline V gene. The CDR3 bases are TGTGCCAGCCAGTTCCAGATGATGACAGGGAACTATGGCTACACCTTC. Its protein product is CASQFQMMTGNYGYTF.

The chain has TRBV9 and TRBJ2-3; D unclear. V was cut by 1 base and J by 7 bases, with 13 bases left in between. Germline lookup yields CDR1 SGDLS and CDR2 YYNGEE. This CDR3 spans 14 amino acids. CDR3 coding DNA: TGTGCCAGCAGCGTATCCGGCGACATCAATACGCAGTATTTT. Translation gives CASSVSGDINTQYF.

The chain uses TRBV4-3 and TRBJ1-5, with TRBD1 matching 7 bases. The CDR3 extends over 15 amino acids. CDR1 is LGHNA and CDR2 is YSLEER in the germline V gene. The V segment lost 4 bases and the J segment 4 bases; nucleotides outside the gene matches: 7. The CDR3 DNA reads as TGCGCCAGCAGCCGCCGGACAGGAGCAAATCAGCCCCAGCATTTT. Its protein is CASSRRTGANQPQHF.

This clone was recorded only once. V usage is TRBV6-1 and J usage is TRBJ2-1, with 9 bases lining up with TRBD2. The CDR3 covers 14 residues. J lost 7 bases, V lost 5 bases, and 6 bases had no gene match. Germline V gene lookup returns CDR1 MNHNS and CDR2 SASEGT. Written as DNA, the CDR3 is TGTGCCAGCAGTACGGGACTAGCTTTGAATGAGCAGTTCTTC. It codes for CASSTGLALNEQFF.

The chain combines TRBV7-9 with TRBJ2-2; D remains unclear. The V end lost 1 base, the J end lost 7 bases, and 4 bases lay between the germline ends. This CDR3 comprises 12 residues. CDR1 is SEHNR and CDR2 is FQNEAQ in the germline V gene (reference sequence). This chain's CDR3 is CASSLVLGELFF. CDR3 coding DNA: TGTGCCAGCAGCTTAGTACTCGGGGAGCTGTTTTTT.

This chain connects TRBV7-6 to TRBJ1-1, with 7 bases that match TRBD1. The CDR3 runs 14 residues. Per germline, CDR1 SGHVS and CDR2 FNYEAQ. The V gene end was trimmed by 10 bases and the J gene end by 0 bases; junction bases not matched to a gene: 8. Here the CDR3 DNA reads TGTGCCACCGCCGGGACAGCGATGAACACTGAAGCTTTCTTT. This gives the protein CATAGTAMNTEAFF.

The chain recombines TRBV27 with TRBJ1-5; TRBD1 aligns across 8 bases. This CDR3 has 14 amino acids. Trimming removed 4 bases from V and 3 bases from J; junction bases left unmatched: 2. Per the germline V gene, CDR1 is MNHEY and CDR2 is SMNVEV (reference sequence). CDR3 coding DNA: TGTGCCAGCAGTTACAGGGGGATCAATCAGCCCCAGCATTTT. It codes for CASSYRGINQPQHF.

V is TRBV7-6 and J is TRBJ2-5; 12 positions agree with TRBD2. Per the germline V gene, CDR1 is SGHVS and CDR2 is FNYEAQ. V lost 5 bases and J lost 2; bases outside the gene matches: 9. CDR3 length: 17 residues. For the CDR3, the DNA is TGTGCCAGCAGCAAGGGACTAGCGGGCCCCGAGCAAGAGACCCAGTACTTC. As protein: CASSKGLAGPEQETQYF.

As DNA, the CDR3 is TGTGCCAGCAGTGAATCAGGCAGAGCCTACGAGCAGTACGTC. Translating it yields CASSESGRAYEQYV. V gene TRBV6-1 combines with J gene TRBJ2-7; D remains ambiguous. Germline V lookup: CDR1 MNHNS, CDR2 SASEGT. The V end lost 2 bases, the J end lost 2 bases, and 10 bases lay between the germline ends. This CDR3 spans 14 amino acids.

The V gene is TRBV18, the J gene TRBJ1-6, with TRBD1 matching over 7 bases. Germline loops: CDR1 KGHSH, CDR2 LQKENI. The CDR3 is 14 residues long. The V gene end was trimmed by 5 bases and the J gene end by 4 bases; junction bases not matched to a gene: 2. The CDR3 here is CASSEQGYNSPLHF. In DNA form, the CDR3 reads TGTGCCAGCTCAGAACAGGGGTATAATTCACCCCTCCACTTT.

The chain combines TRBV27 with TRBJ2-4; D perhaps matches TRBD2 (5 bases). There are 15 residues in the CDR3. V lost 1 base and J lost 6, with 13 bases in between. CDR1 is MNHEY, CDR2 SMNVEV, per germline (reference sequence). CDR3 nucleotides: TGTGCCAGCAGTTTATTTTCGGGGTCGGGAAACATTCAGTACTTC. This codes for CASSLFSGSGNIQYF.

The CDR3: CASSSTGTGESYEQYV. DNA for the CDR3: TGTGCCAGCAGCTCAACGGGGACAGGGGAGTCCTACGAGCAGTACGTC. The V and J genes are TRBV5-5 and TRBJ2-7, with TRBD1 matching over 10 bases. V shed 3 bases and J 1 base; nucleotides not matched to a gene: 7. This CDR3 region has 16 residues. The germline V gene encodes CDR1 SGHKS and CDR2 YYEKEE (reference sequence).

The rearrangement links TRBV7-2 to TRBJ2-1; maybe TRBD2 (6 bases). The germline V gene has CDR1 SGHTA and CDR2 FQGNSA. The V and J ends lost 2 bases and 4 bases respectively, with 12 bases between them. The CDR3 length is 15 residues. CDR3: CASSLTPSAYNEQFF. CDR3 bases: TGTGCCAGCAGCTTAACCCCTAGCGCGTACAATGAGCAGTTCTTC.

The CDR3 loop is CASRPRDFYGYTF. The CDR3 DNA reads as TGTGCCAGCAGGCCACGGGACTTCTATGGCTACACCTTC. The chain has TRBV27 and TRBJ1-2; TRBD1 is a possible D gene (5 bases). Germline V gene data show CDR1 as MNHEY and CDR2 as SMNVEV (reference sequence). V lost 6 bases, J lost 4 bases, and 12 bases lay in between. The CDR3 extends over 13 amino acids.

The J gene is TRBJ1-2, the V gene TRBV4-1; the match to TRBD1 covers 7 bases. The CDR3 length is 13 residues. The V gene end was trimmed by 8 bases and the J gene end by 5 bases; junction bases not matched to a gene: 8. Germline V gene data show CDR1 as MGHRA and CDR2 as YSYEKL. CDR3 sequence reads: CASYDGQAYGYTF. Written as DNA, the CDR3 is TGCGCCAGCTATGATGGACAGGCGTATGGCTACACCTTC.

The rearrangement joins TRBV6-1 to TRBJ1-2; perhaps TRBD1 as D (6 bases). Looked up from germline, CDR1 is MNHNS and CDR2 is SASEGT. The CDR3 consists of 15 residues. The V end lost 1 base, the J end lost 5 bases, and 14 bases lay between the germline ends. The CDR3 loop reads CASSEEGGAYYGYTF. CDR3 sequence (DNA): TGTGCCAGCAGTGAAGAGGGGGGGGCTTATTATGGCTACACCTTC.

The chain couples TRBV7-9 to TRBJ2-5; D not resolved. Germline V lookup: CDR1 SEHNR, CDR2 FQNEAQ (reference sequence). This CDR3 spans 16 amino acids. Trimming took 1 base from V and 3 from J, leaving 15 bases between them. The CDR3 sequence: CASSLGHGQTKETQYF. For the CDR3, the DNA is TGTGCCAGCAGCTTAGGCCATGGGCAGACCAAAGAGACCCAGTACTTC.